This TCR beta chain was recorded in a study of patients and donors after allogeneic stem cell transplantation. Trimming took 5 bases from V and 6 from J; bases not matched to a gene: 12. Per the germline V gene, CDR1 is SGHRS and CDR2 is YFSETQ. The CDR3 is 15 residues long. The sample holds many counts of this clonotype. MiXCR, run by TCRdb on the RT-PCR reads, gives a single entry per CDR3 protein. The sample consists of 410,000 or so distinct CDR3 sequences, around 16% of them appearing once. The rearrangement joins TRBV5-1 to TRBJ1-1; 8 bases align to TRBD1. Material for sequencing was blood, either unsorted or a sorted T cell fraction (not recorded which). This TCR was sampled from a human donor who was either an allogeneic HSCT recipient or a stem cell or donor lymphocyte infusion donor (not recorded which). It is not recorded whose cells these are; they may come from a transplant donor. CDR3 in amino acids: CASSLTGAPGAEAFF. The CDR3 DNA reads TGCGCCAGCAGTCTGACAGGGGCACCCGGGGCTGAAGCTTTCTTT.